These 17 T cell receptor beta chains share one sample of origin, sequenced in a study of T cell repertoires in cytomegalovirus infection. These TCRs' antigens remain unknown. TCRdb called the reads again in MiXCR, with one record for every CDR3 protein. The data hold about a million distinct CDR3 sequences, with around 30% observed a single time. Source: cultured CD8+ T cells from PBMCs, taken from culture after CMV antigen stimulation. The origin of the receptors is a human donor in good health (CMV status not recorded). Some clones in this sample may be carry-over from other donors' samples.

The rearrangement links TRBV9 to TRBJ2-3; the match to TRBD2 covers 7 bases. J gave up 0 bases and V 2 bases, and 6 bases lay outside the gene matches. The germline CDR1 and CDR2 sequences are SGDLS and YYNGEE. The CDR3 runs to 16 residues. CDR3 amino acids: CASSVRQRGSTDTQYF. CDR3 DNA: TGTGCCAGCAGCGTCCGGCAGCGGGGCAGCACAGATACGCAGTATTTT.

CDR3 DNA: TGCAGCTCGGGGAGGATGAGGGATAATGAGCAGTTCTTC. Encoded protein: CSSGRMRDNEQFF. V gene TRBV29-1 combines with J gene TRBJ2-1; possibly TRBD2 for D (6 bases). The germline V gene has CDR1 SQVTM and CDR2 ANQGSEA. V was pared by 8 bases and J by 7 bases, with 18 bases between. This CDR3 has 13 residues.

This clonotype was seen repeatedly, ten times or more. The rearrangement links TRBV7-2 to TRBJ2-3; the match to TRBD2 covers 11 bases. This CDR3 spans 17 amino acids. Looked up from germline, CDR1 is SGHTA and CDR2 is FQGNSA. The V segment lost 4 bases and the J segment 5 bases; nucleotides outside the gene matches: 11. CDR3 protein: CASSSKTSGVIGDTQYF. CDR3 bases: TGTGCCAGCAGCTCCAAGACTAGCGGGGTAATCGGAGATACGCAGTATTTT.

This clonotype was found a few times. The chain employs TRBV6-2 or TRBV6-3 and TRBJ1-1; the D is unclear. The CDR3 is 15 amino acids. Germline loops: CDR1 MNHEY, CDR2 SVGEGT. Trimming took off 8 bases at V and 1 base at J, with 17 bases between the two ends. The CDR3 bases are TGTGCCAGCCGATTCTCGAGGGCGAGGAACACTGAAGCTTTCTTT. Translating gives CASRFSRARNTEAFF.

This chain connects TRBV18 to TRBJ1-5; TRBD1 agrees at 7 bases. Trimming at V came to 3 bases and at J to 2 bases, leaving 4 bases not matched to a gene. The germline V gene has CDR1 KGHSH and CDR2 LQKENI. The CDR3 length is 15 residues. CDR3 DNA sequence: TGTGCCAGCTCACCCGGACAGGTTCGCAATCAGCCCCAGCATTTT. As protein: CASSPGQVRNQPQHF. Looking up the rest from reference TRBV18 and TRBJ1-5 gives the full variable domain: NAGVMQNPRHLVRRRGQEARLRCSPMKGHSHVYWYRQLPEEGLKFMVYLQKENIIDESGMPKERFSAEFPKEGPSILRIQQVVRGDSAAYFCASSPGQVRNQPQHFGDGTRLSIL.

This clonotype was found a few times. The chain carries TRBV24-1 and TRBJ1-5; 7 positions agree with TRBD1. Germline lookup yields CDR1 KGHDR and CDR2 SFDVKD. V shed 8 bases and J 6 bases; nucleotides not matched to a gene: 12. The CDR3 is 15 residues long. CDR3 bases: TGTGCCACCAAAGACCTTACAGGGGTTTTTCAGCCCCAGCATTTT. Translation: CATKDLTGVFQPQHF.

The chain has TRBV12-3 or TRBV12-4 and TRBJ1-6; 10 nucleotides agree with TRBD1. CDR3 size: 13 residues. After removal of 6 bases from V and 11 bases from J, the junction contained 4 bases not matched to a gene. CDR3 sequence reads: CASRTGGRTPLHF. The CDR3, as DNA: TGTGCCAGCAGGACAGGGGGCCGAACACCCCTCCACTTT.

The rearrangement joins TRBV7-2 to TRBJ2-5, with 15 bases that match TRBD2. This CDR3 region has 19 residues. Germline CDR1 is SGHTA and CDR2 is FQGNSA. V shed 5 bases, J shed 5 bases, and the junction held 15 bases outside the gene matches. CDR3 amino acids: CASSPRTSGGGLAWETQYF. Written as DNA, the CDR3 is TGTGCCAGCAGCCCCCGGACTAGCGGGGGGGGGCTGGCATGGGAGACCCAGTACTTC.

There are a few counts of this clonotype. V is TRBV27 and J is TRBJ1-1, with D perhaps matching TRBD1 (5 bases). This CDR3 has 13 residues. V was pared by 8 bases and J by 0 bases, with 10 bases between. Per germline, CDR1 MNHEY and CDR2 SMNVEV (reference sequence). CDR3 sequence: CASQGPMNTEAFF. For the CDR3, the DNA is TGTGCCAGCCAGGGTCCCATGAACACTGAAGCTTTCTTT.

CDR3 sequence (DNA): TGTGCCAGCAGCCGAACAGGGGCAATTAGCACAGATACGCAGTATTTT. The encoded protein is CASSRTGAISTDTQYF. The gene calls are TRBV5-8 and TRBJ2-3, with TRBD1 identical over 7 bases. The V segment lost 4 bases and the J segment 0 bases; nucleotides outside the gene matches: 8. The CDR3 sequence is 16 residues long. CDR1 is SGHTS and CDR2 is YDEGEE in the germline V gene.

V gene TRBV6-1 combines with J gene TRBJ1-2; no definite D call. V was clipped by 1 base and J by 8 bases, with 17 bases between them. The germline gives CDR1 MNHNS, CDR2 SASEGT. The CDR3 covers 15 residues. CDR3 coding DNA: TGTGCCAGCAGTGAAGGGTATGGCAGCGGTAGAGGCTACACCTTC. Its protein is CASSEGYGSGRGYTF.

This clonotype was found once. The V gene is TRBV9, the J gene TRBJ2-1, with 7 bases matching TRBD2. V gave up 0 bases and J gave up 7 bases; unmatched junction bases: 7. The germline gives CDR1 SGDLS, CDR2 YYNGEE. The CDR3 is 15 residues long. The CDR3 reads CASSVEGTNRNEQFF. In DNA, the CDR3 is TGTGCCAGCAGCGTAGAGGGGACTAATCGGAATGAGCAGTTCTTC.

The genes are TRBV6-1 and TRBJ1-1, with D unclear. V shed 2 bases and J shed 6 bases, with 10 bases lying between them. This CDR3 has 13 residues. CDR1 and CDR2 from the germline V gene are MNHNS and SASEGT. The CDR3 loop reads CASSELGSAEAFF. The CDR3 DNA reads as TGTGCCAGCAGTGAATTGGGGTCGGCTGAAGCTTTCTTT.

The gene calls are TRBV2 and TRBJ2-1; D call uncertain. V lost 2 bases, J lost 4 bases, and 21 bases lay in between. The germline V gene encodes CDR1 SNHLY and CDR2 FYNNEI. CDR3 size: 18 residues. The CDR3 DNA is TGTGCCAGCAGTGAAATCCCGCCAAGTACCCCCCTTTACAATGAGCAGTTCTTC. It encodes CASSEIPPSTPLYNEQFF.

Here the CDR3 reads CASSDVNNLPNTGELFF. DNA for the CDR3: TGCGCCAGCAGCGACGTAAACAACCTCCCGAACACCGGGGAGCTGTTTTTT. The rearrangement uses TRBV5-1 and TRBJ2-2; the D is unclear. The CDR3 is made up of 17 amino acids. Germline loops: CDR1 SGHRS, CDR2 YFSETQ. Trimming removed 4 bases at V and 0 bases at J, with 16 bases between.

The chain recombines TRBV7-6 with TRBJ2-5; 13 bases align to TRBD2. The germline V gene has CDR1 SGHVS and CDR2 FNYEAQ. CDR3 length: 14 residues. The CDR3 DNA is TGTGCTACCGGGACTAGCGGGGCCCAAGAGACCCAGTACTTC. It is translated as CATGTSGAQETQYF. The entire variable domain, with the rest obtained from reference TRBV7-6 and TRBJ2-5, is as follows: GAGVSQSPRYKVTKRGQDVALRCDPISGHVSLYWYRQALGQGPEFLTYFNYEAQQDKSGLPNDRFSAERPEGSISTLTIQRTEQRDSAMYRCATGTSGAQETQYFGPGTRLLVL.

This sequence joins TRBV4-3 and TRBJ1-1, with a possible D match to TRBD1 (5 bases). Germline loops: CDR1 LGHNA, CDR2 YSLEER. The ends were cut back, 3 bases at V and 4 bases at J, with 15 bases in the middle. This CDR3 has 15 residues. CDR3: CASSQRYDSPTEAFF. CDR3 DNA sequence: TGCGCCAGCAGCCAGCGTTACGACAGCCCCACTGAAGCTTTCTTT.